Listed here are 18 T cell receptor beta chains from one sample, sequenced in a study of CD8 T cells in ankylosing spondylitis. A single record per CDR3 protein comes from TCRdb applying MiXCR to the 5' RACE reads. The sample records some 92,000 distinct CDR3 sequences, approximately 30% being singletons. Material: blood, either unsorted or a sorted T cell fraction (not recorded which). These receptors originate from a male donor with ankylosing spondylitis or in good health (not recorded which).

Ten or more counts support this clonotype. CDR3 region: CASSLGQGAFNEQFF. CDR3 DNA: TGCGCCAGCAGCTTGGGACAGGGGGCTTTCAATGAGCAGTTCTTC. The chain joins TRBV5-1 to TRBJ2-1, with 10 bases fitting TRBD1. Germline V CDR1 and CDR2: SGHRS, YFSETQ. This CDR3 has 15 residues. With 0 bases clipped from V and 6 bases from J, the junction kept 3 bases outside the gene matches. The full variable domain, in which reference TRBV5-1 and TRBJ2-1 provide the parts outside the CDR3, is KAGVTQTPRYLIKTRGQQVTLSCSPISGHRSVSWYQQTPGQGLQFLFEYFSETQRNKGNFPGRFSGRQFSNSRSEMNVSTLELGDSALYLCASSLGQGAFNEQFFGPGTRLTVL.

This clonotype was seen many times. The V call is TRBV7-9, the J call TRBJ1-1; unclear D gene. This CDR3 contains 12 residues. Germline loops: CDR1 SEHNR, CDR2 FQNEAQ (reference sequence). Trimming left V 4 bases short and J 4 bases short, with 7 bases between. The DNA for the CDR3 is TGTGCCAGCAGCTCCTCTGGCACTGAAGCTTTCTTT. Amino acids: CASSSSGTEAFF.

This clonotype was detected a few times. The chain is built from TRBV7-6 and TRBJ2-7, with 11 nucleotides matching TRBD2. CDR1 SGHVS and CDR2 FNYEAQ come from the germline V gene. The V and J ends lost 0 bases and 2 bases, in that order; junction bases with no gene match: 6. The CDR3 has 17 residues. The CDR3 loop reads CASSLATGTSGTYEQYF. The DNA for the CDR3 is TGTGCCAGCAGCTTAGCGACCGGGACTAGCGGCACCTACGAGCAGTACTTC.

V gene TRBV27 combines with J gene TRBJ1-5; no clear D gene. CDR1 is MNHEY, CDR2 SMNVEV, per germline (reference sequence). V lost 6 bases and J 2 bases, leaving 17 bases between the germline ends. The CDR3 has 16 residues. Written as DNA, the CDR3 is TGTGCCAGCAGCCCCCAGGTTACCCAGGGCAATCAGCCCCAGCATTTT. Translation: CASSPQVTQGNQPQHF.

The table lists this clonotype with many counts. The rearrangement joins TRBV5-5 to TRBJ2-2; D is unclear. The V and J ends lost 2 bases and 6 bases respectively, with 11 bases between them. Germline values: CDR1 SGHKS, CDR2 YYEKEE (reference sequence). CDR3 size: 14 residues. The DNA of the CDR3 is TGTGCCAGCAGCTTTTCCCGGAGAGCCGGGGAGCTGTTTTTT. Protein sequence: CASSFSRRAGELFF.

The chain joins TRBV20-1 to TRBJ1-2; D uncertain. Between the trimmed V and J ends, which lost 5 bases and 2 bases, there was a span of 12 bases. The CDR3 covers 13 residues. Germline V gene sequence: CDR1 DFQATT, CDR2 SNEGSKA (reference sequence). CDR3 sequence: CSAQKDGNYGYTF. CDR3 in DNA: TGCAGTGCTCAAAAGGACGGGAACTATGGCTACACCTTC.

This chain joins TRBV12-3 or TRBV12-4 and TRBJ2-7, with 12 bases lining up with TRBD2. The length of the CDR3 is 15 residues. V was pared by 3 bases and J by 5 bases, with 5 bases of the junction left unmatched. The CDR3 sequence: CASSFGTSGRNEQYF. The CDR3 DNA follows: TGTGCCAGCAGTTTCGGTACTAGCGGGAGGAACGAGCAGTACTTC.

The rearrangement uses TRBV5-1 and TRBJ1-3, with a tentative D call TRBD1 (5 bases). The length of the CDR3 is 15 residues. V lost 0 bases to trimming and J lost 7 bases, with 14 bases between them. Germline values: CDR1 SGHRS, CDR2 YFSETQ. The CDR3 sequence is CASSLDQGFGNTIYF. CDR3 sequence (DNA): TGCGCCAGCAGCTTGGACCAGGGCTTCGGGAACACCATATATTTT.

As for this clonotype: A junction end diverges from the germline sequence, so it may reflect a read error. This rearrangement joins TRBV6-1 to TRBJ2-1; perhaps D is TRBD1 or TRBD2 (5 bases each). The length of the CDR3 is 14 residues. Germline CDR1 MNHNS, CDR2 SASEGT. CDR3 residues: CATSRDPEYNVQFF. The DNA for the CDR3 is TGTGCCACCAGCCGGGACCCAGAATACAATGTGCAGTTCTTC.

This rearrangement joins TRBV5-1 to TRBJ1-2; D may be TRBD1 (5 bases). Trimming cost V 2 bases and J 8 bases, with 16 bases left between them. The CDR3 contains 14 residues. CDR1 is SGHRS, CDR2 YFSETQ, per germline. This chain's CDR3 is CASSFGTRTRGYTF. CDR3 coding DNA: TGCGCCAGCAGCTTCGGGACCCGAACGAGAGGCTACACCTTC.

There are a few counts of this clonotype. The V and J genes are TRBV20-1 and TRBJ1-4; TRBD1 agrees at 8 bases. The trim removed 3 bases at V and 8 bases at J, leaving 11 bases unmatched. CDR1 is DFQATT, CDR2 SNEGSKA, per germline (reference sequence). The CDR3 runs to 15 residues. The CDR3 spells CSASPGDRSEEKLFF. DNA for the CDR3: TGCAGTGCTAGCCCTGGGGACAGGAGTGAGGAAAAACTGTTTTTT.

V usage is TRBV18 and J usage is TRBJ1-4, with D perhaps TRBD1 (5 bases). The CDR3 consists of 15 residues. The germline gives CDR1 KGHSH, CDR2 LQKENI. V lost 3 bases to trimming and J lost 3 bases, with 11 bases between them. The CDR3 bases are TGTGCCAGCTCACCTGGAGGGGAGGCTAATGAAAAACTGTTTTTT. As protein: CASSPGGEANEKLFF. The full variable domain, with the rest looked up from reference TRBV18 and TRBJ1-4, is NAGVMQNPRHLVRRRGQEARLRCSPMKGHSHVYWYRQLPEEGLKFMVYLQKENIIDESGMPKERFSAEFPKEGPSILRIQQVVRGDSAAYFCASSPGGEANEKLFFGSGTQLSVL.

The chain recombines TRBV7-9 with TRBJ2-1, with 11 bases aligning to TRBD2. Looked up from germline, CDR1 is SEHNR and CDR2 is FQNEAQ (reference sequence). The CDR3 totals 16 residues. With 5 bases clipped from V and 5 bases from J, the junction kept 8 bases outside the gene matches. The CDR3 is CASSPTTSGSDNEQFF. For the CDR3, the DNA is TGTGCCAGCAGCCCCACTACTAGCGGGAGTGACAATGAGCAGTTCTTC. Full variable domain (outside the CDR3, taken from reference TRBV7-9 and TRBJ2-1): DTGVSQNPRHKITKRGQNVTFRCDPISEHNRLYWYRQTLGQGPEFLTYFQNEAQLEKSRLLSDRFSAERPKGSFSTLEIQRTEQGDSAMYLCASSPTTSGSDNEQFFGPGTRLTVL.

This clonotype was counted ten times or more. CDR3 nucleotides: TGTGCCAGCAGCCAGGGAAACACTGAAGCTTTCTTT. Amino acids: CASSQGNTEAFF. The chain is built from TRBV3-1 and TRBJ1-1; D call uncertain. The CDR3 covers 12 residues. V lost 3 bases, J lost 2 bases, and 4 bases lay in between. Germline values: CDR1 LGHDT, CDR2 YNNKEL (reference sequence).

This chain joins TRBV15 and TRBJ2-3; weak D call: TRBD2 (5 bases). Trimming stripped 0 bases from V and 5 bases from J, with 15 bases between. The CDR3 loop spans 16 amino acids. Per germline, CDR1 LNHNV and CDR2 YYDKDF (reference sequence). DNA for the CDR3: TGTGCCACCAGCAGAGATGCGGTCGGCGCGGGAGATACGCAGTATTTT. This translates into CATSRDAVGAGDTQYF.

This rearrangement joins TRBV20-1 to TRBJ2-5; D may match TRBD1 or TRBD2 (5 bases each). The CDR3 contains 11 residues. The germline V and J ends were trimmed by 6 bases and 5 bases, with 10 bases remaining between them. In germline, CDR1 is DFQATT, CDR2 SNEGSKA (reference sequence). CDR3 in amino acids: CSASEGETQYF. CDR3 in DNA: TGCAGTGCCTCCGAGGGGGAGACCCAGTACTTC.

This clonotype occurred a few times. The rearrangement joins TRBV14 to TRBJ2-2, with 7 bases matching TRBD2. The CDR3 loop spans 14 amino acids. V shed 4 bases and J 6 bases; nucleotides not matched to a gene: 5. Germline CDR1 and CDR2: SGHDN and FVKESK. The CDR3 protein is CASSRKLASGELFF. In DNA, the CDR3 is TGTGCCAGCAGCCGAAAACTAGCGTCCGGGGAGCTGTTTTTT.

The chain joins TRBV7-9 to TRBJ1-2; D is ambiguous. CDR1 and CDR2 from the germline V gene are SEHNR and FQNEAQ (reference sequence). CDR3 length: 13 amino acids. V was cut by 6 bases and J by 6 bases, with 14 bases left in between. CDR3 bases: TGTGCCAGCAGTCTTGTAGTCGGTGATGGCTACACCTTC. This gives the protein CASSLVVGDGYTF.